This is a list of T cell receptor beta chains from one sample in a study of shared clonotypes between healthy human individuals. Assay: immunoSEQ multiplex PCR; the TCRdb copy retains only in-frame clones and omits some. Found here are about 1 million clones, about 75% of them singletons; the top ten hold roughly 1.4%. Sequences were obtained from memory CD4+ T cells sorted from blood. All receptors derive from a man younger than 35 in good health. Both conserved end residues are trimmed from each CDR3.

>TRBV5-1|TRBJ1-6
ASSPMGSLNSPLH
>TRBV14|TRBJ2-1
ASSQERAGGQF
>TRBV11-2|TRBJ1-3
ASSTQGSGNTIY
>TRBV7-2|TRBJ2-7
ASSLAGGGGLPYEQY
>TRBV7-2|TRBJ2-5
ASSRGGLETQY
>TRBV18|TRBJ2-2
ASSPRGANTGELF
>TRBV6-6|TRBJ2-1
ASRGVGNGDEQF
>TRBV4-1|TRBJ1-3
ASSQVDMGFLLGNTIY
>TRBV7-6|TRBJ2-7
ASSPVAGGVYEQY
>TRBV11-2|TRBJ2-4
ASSLDLVGNIQY
>TRBV20-1|TRBJ2-5
SAGGTETQY
>TRBV20-1|TRBJ2-7
SAQIKGEQY
>TRBV6-6|TRBJ1-1
ASRGTGMGNTEAF
>TRBV7-9|TRBJ1-2
ASSLAAWSGYT
>TRBV6-6|TRBJ1-1
ASSDLGGEAF
>TRBV4-3|TRBJ1-2
ASSQEVGFTLSYGYT
>TRBV10-1|TRBJ2-3
ASSDSFGGTQY
>TRBV5-1|TRBJ2-7
ASSIAYEQY
>TRBV5-5|TRBJ1-5
ASSRTGWDNQPQH
>TRBV6-1|TRBJ1-5
ASRGTGTIQPQH
>TRBV2|TRBJ1-6
ASSQGGAAGSPLH
>TRBV7-2|TRBJ1-6
ASSLLQGNSPLH
>TRBV10-3|TRBJ2-2
AISEDRANTGELF
>TRBV11-3|TRBJ1-5
ASSLDQGQPQH
>TRBV5-1|TRBJ2-7
ASSWASGDGEQY
>TRBV5-1|TRBJ2-7
ASNKDPQSYEQY
>TRBV5-1|TRBJ2-1
ASSLAPSNNEQF
>TRBV2|TRBJ2-6
ASSRDRVSGANVLT
>TRBV27|TRBJ2-5
ASSGGTGIYQETQY
>TRBV7-8|TRBJ2-7
ASSLESGTGNYEQY
>TRBV28|TRBJ1-4
ASSARDIATNEKLF
>TRBV27|TRBJ2-5
ASSFRGTQY
>TRBV15|TRBJ1-1
ATSKGTGFPGHEAF
>TRBV5-4|TRBJ2-1
ASSLPSGGITEQF
>TRBV13|TRBJ1-6
ASSSSPDPGGARDNSPLH
>TRBV7-9|TRBJ2-1
ASSLEAGGSYNEQF
>TRBV9|TRBJ1-6
ASSVELQGGSPLH
>TRBV6-5|TRBJ1-5
ASRSGTGGGGPQH
>TRBV19|TRBJ2-3
ASSSQSTGVLNTQY
>TRBV10-3|TRBJ2-1
AILRTSGRFGEQF
>TRBV4-1|TRBJ1-4
ASSQGGDRLNEKLF
>TRBV9|TRBJ2-3
ASSPRGSTDTQY
>TRBV5-6|TRBJ1-1
ASSLVGQNTEAF
>TRBV6-5|TRBJ1-2
ASSTDGTNYGYT
>TRBV2|TRBJ1-1
ATKQGAKTEAF
>TRBV5-4|TRBJ1-2
ASSLRSNGYT
>TRBV7-9|TRBJ2-2
ASRLLGRNTGELF
>TRBV18|TRBJ2-7
ASSQAIPAGGSLYEQY
>TRBV11-2|TRBJ2-2
ASSPIFTGELF
>TRBV19|TRBJ2-7
ASTRTSGSYEQY
>TRBV4-1|TRBJ1-2
ASSHPSQGIYGYT
>TRBV28|TRBJ2-5
ASSLWGAQETQY
>TRBV6-5|TRBJ2-7
AVHGDGFGEQY
>TRBV12-5|TRBJ2-7
ASGPAGPFEQY
>TRBV7-3|TRBJ2-7
ASSLQQGYEQY
>TRBV27|TRBJ2-7
ASSRYGSSYEQY
>TRBV6-1|TRBJ1-2
ASSDTTGYT
>TRBV28|TRBJ1-3
ASSLPGQGGGNTIY
>TRBV30|TRBJ2-4
AWSLSGQGKNIQY
>TRBV7-2|TRBJ2-3
ASSSRNTQY